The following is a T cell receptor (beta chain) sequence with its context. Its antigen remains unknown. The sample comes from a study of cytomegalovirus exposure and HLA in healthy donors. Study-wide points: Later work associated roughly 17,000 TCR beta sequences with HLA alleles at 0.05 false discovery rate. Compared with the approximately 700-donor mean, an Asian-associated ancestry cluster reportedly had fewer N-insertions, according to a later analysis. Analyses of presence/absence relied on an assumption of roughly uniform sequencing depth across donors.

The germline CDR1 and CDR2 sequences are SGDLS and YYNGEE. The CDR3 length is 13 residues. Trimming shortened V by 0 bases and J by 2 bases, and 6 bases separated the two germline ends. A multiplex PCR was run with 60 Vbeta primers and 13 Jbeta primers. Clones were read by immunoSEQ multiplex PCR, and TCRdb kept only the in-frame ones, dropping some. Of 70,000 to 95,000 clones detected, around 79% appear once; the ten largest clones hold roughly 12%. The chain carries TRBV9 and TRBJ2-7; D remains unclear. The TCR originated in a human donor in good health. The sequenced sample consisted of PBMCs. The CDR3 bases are TGTGCCAGCAGCGTAGGGTCTACCTACGAGCAGTACTTC. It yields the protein CASSVGSTYEQYF.